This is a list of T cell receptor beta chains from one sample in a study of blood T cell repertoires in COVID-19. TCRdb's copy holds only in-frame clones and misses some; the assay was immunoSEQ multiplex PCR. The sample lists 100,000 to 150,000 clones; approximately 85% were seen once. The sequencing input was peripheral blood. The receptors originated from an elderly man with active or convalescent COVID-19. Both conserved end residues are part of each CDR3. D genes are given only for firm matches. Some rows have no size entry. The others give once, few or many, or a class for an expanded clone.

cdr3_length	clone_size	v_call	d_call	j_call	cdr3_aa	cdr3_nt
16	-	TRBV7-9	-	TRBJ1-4	CASSSGAWATNEKLFF	TGTGCCAGCAGCAGTGGGGCTTGGGCAACTAATGAAAAACTGTTTTTT
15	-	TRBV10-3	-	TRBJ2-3	CAISNGAGGTDTQYF	TGTGCCATCAGTAACGGGGCAGGGGGCACAGATACGCAGTATTTT
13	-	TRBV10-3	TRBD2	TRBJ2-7	CAISLAGAYEQYF	TGTGCCATCAGTTTAGCGGGGGCCTACGAGCAGTACTTC
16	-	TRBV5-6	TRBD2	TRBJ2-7	CASSLPPAGGVREQYF	TGTGCCAGCAGCTTGCCACCAGCGGGAGGCGTCCGCGAGCAGTACTTC
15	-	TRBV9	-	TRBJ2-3	CASSQEGAWTDTQYF	TGTGCCAGCAGCCAGGAGGGGGCGTGGACAGATACGCAGTATTTT
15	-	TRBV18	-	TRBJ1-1	CASSPRSGKFTEAFF	TGTGCCAGCTCACCCCGATCAGGGAAATTTACTGAAGCTTTCTTT
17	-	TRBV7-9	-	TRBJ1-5	CASSLAASGYSNQPQHF	TGTGCCAGCAGCTTAGCGGCGTCCGGGTATAGCAATCAGCCCCAGCATTTT
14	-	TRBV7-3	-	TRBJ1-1	CASSLMGEGTEAFF	TGTGCCAGCAGCTTAATGGGGGAGGGCACTGAAGCTTTCTTT
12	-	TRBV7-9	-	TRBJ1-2	CASSLVQSGYTF	TGTGCCAGCAGCTTGGTCCAGTCCGGCTACACCTTC
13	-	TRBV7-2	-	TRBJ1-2	CASSLSANYGYTF	TGTGCCAGCAGCCTATCGGCTAACTATGGCTACACCTTC
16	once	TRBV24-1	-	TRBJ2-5	CATSDLSLADQETQYF	TGTGCCACCAGTGATTTGTCACTAGCAGACCAAGAGACCCAGTACTTC
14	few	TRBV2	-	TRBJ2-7	CASFRREVSYEQYF	TGTGCCAGCTTTAGACGGGAAGTTTCCTACGAGCAGTACTTC
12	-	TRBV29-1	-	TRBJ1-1	CSVQGSGTEAFF	TGCAGCGTACAGGGATCTGGCACTGAAGCTTTCTTT